The 12 T cell receptor beta chains given below trace back to one sample, sequenced in a study of T cells in Graves' hyperthyroidism and ophthalmopathy. From RNA transcripts, TCR beta CDR3 regions were amplified. A set of HTBI primers served as the primers for a first-round RT-PCR of the TCR CDR3. TCRdb recomputed calls from the multiplex PCR reads with MiXCR, one row per CDR3 protein. Seen here are about 640,000 distinct CDR3 sequences, roughly 20% observed once, and the top ten hold roughly 30%. The specimen sequenced was blood. Every receptor here comes from a man in his thirties or forties with Graves' ophthalmopathy.

There are many counts of this clonotype. This rearrangement joins TRBV5-6 to TRBJ2-3, with TRBD2 matching 13 bases. Trimming took 5 bases from V and 4 from J; bases not matched to a gene: 7. CDR1 SGHDT and CDR2 YYEEEE come from the germline V gene. The CDR3 sequence is 16 residues long. The CDR3 DNA reads as TGTGCCAGCAGTCACCGGACTAGCGGGAGTGCAGATACGCAGTATTTT. This codes for CASSHRTSGSADTQYF.

This clonotype was picked up many times. The chain combines TRBV13 with TRBJ2-3; the match to TRBD1 covers 8 bases. Germline trimming cut 4 bases from V and 0 bases from J; bases unmatched to any gene: 3. This CDR3 region has 15 residues. Germline V CDR1 and CDR2: PRHDT, FYEKMQ (reference sequence). The CDR3 DNA reads TGTGCCAGCAGCTGGACAGGGACTAGCACAGATACGCAGTATTTT. As protein: CASSWTGTSTDTQYF.

This clonotype was counted a few times. A much larger clone is a single base away; this may be a read error. This chain connects TRBV28 to TRBJ1-1; no reliable D call. The germline CDR1 and CDR2 sequences are MDHEN and SYDVKM. There are 14 residues in the CDR3. The CDR3 spells CASSPYLMNTAAFF. For the CDR3, the DNA is TGTGCCAGCAGCCCTTACTTAATGAACACTGCAGCTTTCTTT.

This sequence joins TRBV6-1 and TRBJ2-7; 10 bases fit TRBD2. CDR1 is MNHNS, CDR2 SASEGT, per germline. V shed 4 bases, J shed 2 bases, and the junction held 5 bases outside the gene matches. There are 15 residues in the CDR3. CDR3 sequence reads: CASSGLAGVPYEQYF. CDR3 DNA sequence: TGTGCCAGCAGTGGCCTAGCGGGAGTCCCCTACGAGCAGTACTTC.

Many counts were recorded for this clonotype. V is TRBV5-1 and J is TRBJ2-1, with TRBD2 matching 7 bases. Germline CDR1 SGHRS, CDR2 YFSETQ. The junction had 2 bases not matched to a gene; V was cut back by 1 base and J by 1 base. This CDR3 is 15 amino acids long. The CDR3 bases are TGCGCCAGCAGCTTGCAGGGAGGGTCCTACAATGAGCAGTTCTTC. Translated: CASSLQGGSYNEQFF. The full variable domain, its missing parts supplied by reference TRBV5-1 and TRBJ2-1, is KAGVTQTPRYLIKTRGQQVTLSCSPISGHRSVSWYQQTPGQGLQFLFEYFSETQRNKGNFPGRFSGRQFSNSRSEMNVSTLELGDSALYLCASSLQGGSYNEQFFGPGTRLTVL.

Ten or more counts support this clonotype. The V and J genes are TRBV7-2 and TRBJ2-7; D possibly corresponds to TRBD2 (7 bases). This CDR3 comprises 16 residues. V was cut by 3 bases and J by 2 bases, with 17 bases left in between. Per germline, CDR1 SGHTA and CDR2 FQGNSA. CDR3 residues: CASSFQVGGLPYEQYF. In DNA form, the CDR3 reads TGTGCCAGCAGCTTTCAAGTGGGGGGGCTTCCCTACGAGCAGTACTTC. The full variable domain, its missing parts supplied by reference TRBV7-2 and TRBJ2-7, is GAGVSQSPSNKVTEKGKDVELRCDPISGHTALYWYRQSLGQGLEFLIYFQGNSAPDKSGLPSDRFSAERTGGSVSTLTIQRTQQEDSAVYLCASSFQVGGLPYEQYFGPGTRLTVT.

This clonotype was picked up a small number of times. In DNA, the CDR3 is TGCAGCGTCCATACGGGGGCAGTTCCTCACGAGCAGTACTTC. Translation: CSVHTGAVPHEQYF. The genes are TRBV29-1 and TRBJ2-7; perhaps D is TRBD1 or TRBD2 (6 bases each). The CDR3 sequence is 14 residues long. V shed 6 bases and J shed 5 bases, with 20 bases lying between them. CDR1 and CDR2 (germline): SQVTM, ANQGSEA.

This clonotype was observed at least ten times. The CDR3 here is CATSTSGGETGELFF. CDR3 nucleotide sequence: TGTGCCACCAGCACCTCAGGGGGAGAGACCGGGGAGCTGTTTTTT. The chain has TRBV15 and TRBJ2-2, with 7 positions matching TRBD1. With V trimmed by 4 bases and J by 5 bases, 7 bases remained unmatched. Germline-derived CDR1 and CDR2 are LNHNV and YYDKDF (reference sequence). The CDR3 loop spans 15 amino acids.

This clonotype came up many times. The gene calls are TRBV7-9 and TRBJ2-3; 9 bases are shared with TRBD2. J gave up 8 bases and V 2 bases, and 8 bases lay outside the gene matches. The CDR3 extends over 15 amino acids. The germline CDR1 and CDR2 sequences are SEHNR and FQNEAQ (reference sequence). This CDR3 reads CASSLLAGGLLTQYF. The DNA for the CDR3 is TGTGCCAGCAGCTTACTTGCGGGAGGGCTCCTTACGCAGTATTTT.

This clonotype appeared many times. The rearrangement joins TRBV28 to TRBJ1-5, with D possibly TRBD1 on 5 matching bases. The CDR3 is 17 residues long. Trimming shortened V by 4 bases and J by 1 base, and 17 bases separated the two germline ends. CDR1 is MDHEN and CDR2 is SYDVKM in the germline V gene. CDR3 loop: CASSSGASGVSNQPQHF. The DNA for the CDR3 is TGTGCCAGCAGTTCCGGGGCTTCGGGCGTGAGCAATCAGCCCCAGCATTTT.

CDR3 sequence (DNA): TGTGCCAGCAGCCCTAACCCGGGACAGGGTTACGAGCAGTACTTC. Translating it yields CASSPNPGQGYEQYF. The gene calls are TRBV12-3 or TRBV12-4 and TRBJ2-7; 9 bases fit TRBD1. This CDR3 is 15 amino acids long. V gave up 6 bases and J gave up 4 bases; unmatched junction bases: 10.

The table lists this clonotype with a few counts. J is TRBJ2-7 and V is TRBV20-1, with TRBD2 matching 14 bases. The CDR3 runs to 14 residues. V lost 7 bases to trimming and J lost 4 bases; unmatched junction nucleotides: 6. CDR1 is DFQATT, CDR2 SNEGSKA, per germline (reference sequence). CDR3 DNA: TGCAGTGTCCAGGGGACTAGCGGGAGTTACGAGCAGTACTTC. Translated: CSVQGTSGSYEQYF.